Below are 27 T cell receptor beta chains sequenced from a single sample in a study of blood T cell repertoires in COVID-19 (dated by TCRdb to 2020 to 2021). The library was obtained by the immunoSEQ multiplex PCR assay. Not all clones reach the TCRdb copy of this immuneACCESS table, which keeps in-frame sequences only. Checked studies attribute under half of the gap to unresolved V genes and leave the rest unexplained. For this sample the table gives 200,000 to 250,000 clones, of which around 86% were detected only once. The top ten hold around a tenth of the sample. Sequencing was performed on peripheral blood. The origin of the receptors is a man aged 50 or older with COVID-19, enrolled during active disease.

J is TRBJ2-7 and V is TRBV7-6; 12 bases map to TRBD2. Losses at the gene ends were 1 base for V and 5 bases for J; bases not matched to a gene: 6. Germline V gene sequence: CDR1 SGHVS, CDR2 FNYEAQ. The length of the CDR3 is 16 residues. CDR3 coding DNA: TGTGCCAGCAGCTTAGGACTAGCGGGAGCTTTGGACGAGCAGTACTTC. Amino acids: CASSLGLAGALDEQYF.

CDR3 residues: CASSYRQGAGTEAFF. The DNA of the CDR3 is TGTGCCAGCAGTTACCGGCAGGGGGCTGGCACTGAAGCTTTCTTT. The chain uses TRBV6-5 and TRBJ1-1, with 8 bases that match TRBD1. J was trimmed by 4 bases and V by 2 bases; bases with no gene match: 6. Germline loops: CDR1 MNHEY, CDR2 SVGAGI. CDR3 length: 15 amino acids.

The chain uses TRBV9 and TRBJ2-2; no reliable D call. Between the trimmed V and J ends, which lost 0 bases and 7 bases, there was a span of 7 bases. Germline CDR1 is SGDLS and CDR2 is YYNGEE. The CDR3 contains 13 residues. The CDR3 DNA is TGTGCCAGCAGCGTAGCTACCGGCGGGGAGCTGTTTTTT. Translation gives CASSVATGGELFF.

The sample holds a few counts of this clone. The chain joins TRBV7-2 to TRBJ2-1; TRBD1 aligns across 8 bases. The V and J ends lost 0 bases and 0 bases, in that order; junction bases with no gene match: 1. Germline-derived CDR1 and CDR2 are SGHTA and FQGNSA. The length of the CDR3 is 16 residues. The CDR3 sequence is CASSLAGTGSYNEQFF. CDR3 coding DNA: TGTGCCAGCAGCTTAGCCGGGACAGGCTCCTACAATGAGCAGTTCTTC.

This clone was found once. The chain is built from TRBV7-9 and TRBJ2-1; 12 positions match TRBD2. CDR1 and CDR2 (germline): SEHNR, FQNEAQ (reference sequence). J lost 3 bases, V lost 3 bases, and 12 bases had no gene match. This CDR3 contains 19 residues. CDR3 coding DNA: TGTGCCAGCAGCTTTCGGACTAGCGGGACTACACCTGACTACAATGAGCAGTTCTTC. As protein: CASSFRTSGTTPDYNEQFF.

The rearrangement links TRBV2 to TRBJ2-7, with 8 bases aligning to TRBD1. Germline V gene lookup returns CDR1 SNHLY and CDR2 FYNNEI. V shed 2 bases and J 0 bases; nucleotides not matched to a gene: 6. The CDR3 is made up of 16 amino acids. The CDR3, as DNA: TGTGCCAGCAGTGAACCAGGGGGCTCCCTCTCCTACGAGCAGTACTTC. This translates into CASSEPGGSLSYEQYF. The whole variable domain, filled in from reference TRBV2 and TRBJ2-7, reads EPEVTQTPSHQVTQMGQEVILRCVPISNHLYFYWYRQILGQKVEFLVSFYNNEISEKSEIFDDQFSVERPDGSNFTLKIRSTKLEDSAMYFCASSEPGGSLSYEQYFGPGTRLTVT.

The CDR3 region has the DNA TGTGCCCGGCGCTCGGGTGTTACTGGAAACACCATATATTTT. This gives the protein CARRSGVTGNTIYF. V and J are TRBV2 and TRBJ1-3; D is undetermined. Germline CDR1 is SNHLY and CDR2 is FYNNEI. CDR3 length equals 14 residues. V was pared by 11 bases and J by 2 bases, with 16 bases between.

V gene TRBV21-1 combines with J gene TRBJ2-7; the tabulated D call, TRBD1, remains unverified against the DNA. TRBV21-1 is a listed pseudogene. The CDR3 sequence is 15 residues long. CDR3 nucleotide sequence: TGTGCCAGCAGCAAAGAGGGCCAGGGGGCCTACGAGCAGTACTTC. Amino acids: CASSKEGQGAYEQYF.

This chain uses TRBV9 with TRBJ1-4; 7 bases are shared with TRBD1. From germline, CDR1 is SGDLS and CDR2 YYNGEE. The CDR3 contains 14 residues. V lost 2 bases and J lost 8; bases outside the gene matches: 6. The chain's CDR3 is CASSVEGAGEKLFF. Written as DNA, the CDR3 is TGTGCCAGCAGCGTCGAGGGGGCGGGCGAAAAACTGTTTTTT.

J is TRBJ2-7 and V is TRBV6-5; D might be TRBD1 (6 bases). Trimming shortened V by 2 bases and J by 4 bases, and 18 bases separated the two germline ends. The CDR3 length is 16 residues. CDR1 is MNHEY and CDR2 is SVGAGI in the germline V gene. CDR3 loop: CASSYSRGPPGYEQYF. CDR3 nucleotide sequence: TGTGCCAGCAGTTACAGCAGGGGCCCCCCAGGGTACGAGCAGTACTTC.

About this clone: At one boundary the junction diverges from the germline segment, which might be a read error. The V and J genes are TRBV2 and TRBJ1-2; 9 nucleotides align to TRBD1. Germline V lookup: CDR1 SNHLY, CDR2 FYNNEI. This CDR3 comprises 14 residues. The CDR3 here is CASREGQGIYGYTF. The CDR3 bases are TGTGCCAGCAGGGAAGGACAGGGGATCTATGGCTACACCTTC.

The V and J genes are TRBV12-3 or TRBV12-4 and TRBJ1-1; D might be TRBD1 (5 bases). Deletions cut 3 bases from V and 5 bases from J, with 10 bases between. There are 13 residues in the CDR3. For the CDR3, the DNA is TGTGCCAGCAGTTTTTTGGGGCGAACTGAAGCTTTCTTT. Protein product: CASSFLGRTEAFF.

The V and J genes are TRBV6-2 or TRBV6-3 and TRBJ2-1, with D possibly matching TRBD2 (5 bases). Germline loops: CDR1 MNHEY, CDR2 SVGEGT. CDR3 size: 15 residues. V was trimmed by 5 bases and J by 3 bases, leaving 14 bases between them. CDR3 residues: CASSRSGDIYNEQFF. The CDR3, as DNA: TGTGCCAGCAGTCGAAGCGGAGACATCTACAATGAGCAGTTCTTC.

The V and J genes are TRBV9 and TRBJ1-4, with unresolved D. The CDR3 length is 14 residues. The V gene's germline CDR1 is SGDLS and CDR2 YYNGEE. The V and J ends lost 0 bases and 7 bases respectively, with 10 bases between them. In DNA, the CDR3 is TGTGCCAGCAGCGTAGATGGGCAATTTGAAAAACTGTTTTTT. It codes for CASSVDGQFEKLFF.

The chain links TRBV6-5 to TRBJ1-5; D may be TRBD1 (5 bases). Germline V gene data show CDR1 as MNHEY and CDR2 as SVGAGI. There are 14 residues in the CDR3. Trimming left V 2 bases short and J 6 bases short, with 11 bases between. This chain's CDR3 is CASSYAGPGQPQHF. The CDR3 DNA is TGTGCCAGCAGTTACGCAGGGCCGGGTCAGCCCCAGCATTTT.

V is TRBV4-2 and J is TRBJ2-2; 14 nucleotides agree with TRBD2. The CDR3 runs 20 residues. In germline, CDR1 is LGHNA, CDR2 YNFKEQ. The trim removed 4 bases at V and 1 base at J, leaving 11 bases unmatched. The CDR3 DNA follows: TGTGCCAGCAGCCTCTTAGGACTAGCGGGAGGAAACCTGAACACCGGGGAGCTGTTTTTT. Translated, it gives CASSLLGLAGGNLNTGELFF.

This chain's CDR3 is CASSEIGDSQPQHF. CDR3 in DNA: TGTGCCAGCAGTGAAATTGGAGACTCTCAGCCCCAGCATTTT. The chain has TRBV6-1 and TRBJ1-5; D not resolved. The germline gives CDR1 MNHNS, CDR2 SASEGT. Trimming left V 2 bases short and J 6 bases short, with 11 bases between. The CDR3 has 14 residues.

The gene calls are TRBV6-2 or TRBV6-3 and TRBJ1-1; 10 bases line up with TRBD1. The V segment lost 5 bases and the J segment 6 bases; nucleotides outside the gene matches: 12. The CDR3 has 16 residues. Germline V gene lookup returns CDR1 MNHEY and CDR2 SVGEGT. The CDR3 bases are TGTGCCAGCAGTAGACTCCCCGGGACAGGGGTACCTGAAGCTTTCTTT. Translation: CASSRLPGTGVPEAFF.

This rearrangement joins TRBV11-2 to TRBJ1-2; D gene uncertain. The CDR3 is 12 residues long. Germline CDR1 SGHAT, CDR2 FQNNGV. V dropped 3 bases and J dropped 1 base, with 3 bases sitting between them. This CDR3 reads CASSFSNYGYTF. As DNA, the CDR3 is TGTGCCAGCAGCTTTAGTAACTATGGCTACACCTTC.

The chain carries TRBV12-3 or TRBV12-4 and TRBJ1-1; no definite D call. The V end was cut by 3 bases, the J end by 1 base, with 6 bases between. CDR3 length equals 13 residues. CDR3 coding DNA: TGTGCCAGCAGTTTTGTAGAGAACACTGAAGCTTTCTTT. Translating it yields CASSFVENTEAFF.

This chain joins TRBV5-1 and TRBJ1-6; 9 bases match TRBD1. Germline-derived CDR1 and CDR2 are SGHRS and YFSETQ. The CDR3 is 16 amino acids. The V and J ends lost 4 bases and 7 bases, in that order; junction bases with no gene match: 9. The DNA of the CDR3 is TGCGCCAGCAGCCCAGGGACAGGGAGGGCCAATTCACCCCTCCACTTT. Encoded protein: CASSPGTGRANSPLHF.

This clone was detected many times. CDR3 protein: CASKETGTVGNTIYF. Written as DNA, the CDR3 is TGTGCCAGCAAGGAGACAGGGACCGTTGGAAACACCATATATTTT. The chain links TRBV2 to TRBJ1-3; 7 nucleotides agree with TRBD1. The CDR3 is 15 residues long. J lost 3 bases, V lost 7 bases, and 9 bases had no gene match. Germline V gene sequence: CDR1 SNHLY, CDR2 FYNNEI.

The rearrangement links TRBV7-8 to TRBJ2-2; 12 bases are shared with TRBD1. Trimming at V came to 5 bases and at J to 4 bases, leaving 8 bases not matched to a gene. CDR1 SGHVS and CDR2 FQNEAQ come from the germline V gene. This CDR3 comprises 17 residues. CDR3 bases: TGTGCCAGCAGCCAAGTGGGGGGACAGGGGGCCACCGGGGAGCTGTTTTTT. Its translation: CASSQVGGQGATGELFF.

The chain uses TRBV5-1 and TRBJ2-1; 10 bases align to TRBD1. The CDR3 has 15 residues. J gave up 7 bases and V 5 bases, and 9 bases lay outside the gene matches. Germline assignment: CDR1 SGHRS and CDR2 YFSETQ. The CDR3 DNA reads TGCGCCAGCAGGATTACCGGGACAGGGGTTAATGAGCAGTTCTTC. Amino acid sequence: CASRITGTGVNEQFF.

The chain recombines TRBV19 with TRBJ1-3, with D possibly matching TRBD1 (5 bases). The CDR3 consists of 15 residues. From germline, CDR1 is LNHDA and CDR2 SQIVND (reference sequence). V lost 5 bases to trimming and J lost 0 bases, with 11 bases between them. The CDR3 region is CASSSQVFSGNTIYF. The CDR3, as DNA: TGTGCCAGTAGTTCACAGGTCTTCTCTGGAAACACCATATATTTT.

The chain is built from TRBV5-4 and TRBJ1-1, with 7 bases matching TRBD1. Germline V gene lookup returns CDR1 SGHNT and CDR2 YYREEE (reference sequence). The CDR3 totals 15 residues. V gave up 9 bases and J gave up 0 bases; unmatched junction bases: 11. The CDR3 sequence: CAIRDSSGVNTEAFF. CDR3 nucleotide sequence: TGTGCCATAAGGGACAGCTCTGGGGTGAACACTGAAGCTTTCTTT.

The rearrangement uses TRBV30 and TRBJ1-5; no clear D. This CDR3 spans 12 amino acids. Germline V gene lookup returns CDR1 GTSNPN and CDR2 SVGIG (reference sequence). With 2 bases removed from V and 7 bases from J, the gap between germline ends came to 9 bases. The CDR3 region is CAWSSLGQPQHF. The CDR3 DNA sequence: TGTGCCTGGAGTAGTCTCGGGCAGCCCCAGCATTTT.